This entry concerns a single T cell receptor beta chain. As yet, its antigen is unknown. This sample is part of a study of T cells in Graves' hyperthyroidism and ophthalmopathy. Study-wide points: Blood also held most thyroid clonotypes expanded beyond 0.001.

Amplified TCR beta CDR3 regions derived from RNA transcripts. During a first-round RT-PCR of the TCR CDR3, the HTBI primer set was used. Each CDR3 protein gets one entry after TCRdb re-called the multiplex PCR reads with MiXCR. Of around 760,000 distinct CDR3 sequences in the sample, about a third were seen once. Exclusion of a patient resulted from uncontrolled infection, other autoimmune disease, pregnancy or lactation. PBMCs were collected from an approximately 9.3 ml volume of fresh peripheral blood. The sequence derives from a middle-aged woman with Graves' hyperthyroidism. Sequences were obtained from blood.

The CDR3 coding sequence is TGTGCCAGCAGCTTAGGGGGGGGGCAGGGGAGGGAGGCCCAGCATTTT. It translates to CASSLGGGQGREAQHF. This chain connects TRBV7-2 to TRBJ1-5, with D tentatively TRBD1 (6 bases). The CDR3 runs to 16 residues. Per the germline V gene, CDR1 is SGHTA and CDR2 is FQGNSA. Deletions cut 1 base from V and 11 bases from J, with 21 bases between.